The rows below give T cell receptor beta chains drawn from one sample of a study of blood T cells in healthy people across ages. MiXCR, run by TCRdb on the 5' RACE reads, gives a single entry per CDR3 protein. The repertoire holds some 1,800,000 distinct CDR3 sequences, with 35% to 50% as singletons. Sequencing was performed on blood. These receptors all come from a human donor in good health. CDR3s include the opening cysteine and the closing phenylalanine or tryptophan. The D gene is left open where the match is weak. Clone size is shown for a subset of rows, as once, few, many or a class of expanded clone.

V gene	J gene	D gene	clone size	CDR3 protein	CDR3 DNA
TRBV2	TRBJ1-1	TRBD1	.	CASSASQGVGYTEAFF	TGTGCCAGCAGTGCCTCGCAGGGGGTTGGGTACACTGAAGCTTTCTTT
TRBV20-1	TRBJ2-7	.	once	CSAWFFGGPREQYF	TGCAGTGCTTGGTTTTTTGGGGGGCCGAGAGAGCAGTACTTC
TRBV24-1	TRBJ2-1	.	few	CATSDSRGMGGYEQFF	TGTGCCACCAGTGATTCGAGGGGGATGGGGGGTTATGAGCAGTTCTTC
TRBV24-1	TRBJ2-3	.	few	CAIGGTDTQYF	TGTGCCATAGGGGGCACAGATACGCAGTATTTT
TRBV6-1	TRBJ2-1	TRBD2	.	CASSEEVGGESSYNEQFF	TGTGCCAGCAGTGAAGAGGTTGGGGGGGAGAGCTCCTACAATGAGCAGTTCTTC
TRBV7-2	TRBJ1-5	.	.	CASSLVAPFPGQPQHF	TGTGCCAGCAGCTTAGTCGCGCCCTTCCCCGGTCAGCCCCAGCATTTT
TRBV12-3/TRBV12-4	TRBJ2-1	.	few	CASRRDPVGQFF	TGTGCCAGCAGAAGGGACCCCGTTGGTCAGTTCTTC
TRBV13	TRBJ2-1	.	.	CASRPPRTLYNEQFF	TGTGCCAGCAGACCCCCTAGAACCTTGTACAATGAGCAGTTCTTC
TRBV25-1	TRBJ2-3	TRBD1	once	CASSPRRGTGSTDTQYF	TGTGCCAGCAGTCCCCGTCGGGGGACAGGGAGCACAGATACGCAGTATTTT
TRBV9	TRBJ1-4	TRBD1	.	CASSVADRGHEKLFF	TGTGCCAGCAGCGTAGCGGACAGGGGGCATGAAAAACTGTTTTTT
TRBV29-1	TRBJ2-7	.	.	CSVGQPNEQYF	TGCAGCGTCGGACAGCCCAATGAGCAGTACTTC
TRBV20-1	TRBJ2-3	.	.	CSARDLGQTIDTQYF	TGCAGTGCTAGAGATCTAGGCCAAACCATAGATACGCAGTATTTT
TRBV12-3/TRBV12-4	TRBJ1-2	.	many	CASSLEYNYGYTF	TGCGCCAGCAGCTTGGAATACAACTATGGCTACACCTTC
TRBV6-5	TRBJ1-1	.	.	CASIRRTALNTEAFF	TGTGCCAGCATTAGGCGAACCGCTCTGAACACTGAAGCTTTCTTT
TRBV12-3/TRBV12-4	TRBJ2-3	TRBD2	.	CASIGRGGAADTQYF	TGTGCCAGCATCGGGCGGGGGGGCGCCGCAGATACGCAGTATTTT
TRBV29-1	TRBJ1-5	.	.	CSVGWKQPQHF	TGCAGCGTTGGATGGAAGCAGCCCCAGCATTTT
TRBV6-2/TRBV6-3	TRBJ2-7	TRBD1	few	CASSYLLTGATTYEQYF	TGTGCCAGCAGTTACCTCCTGACAGGGGCGACCACCTACGAGCAGTACTTC
TRBV20-1	TRBJ2-7	TRBD2	.	CSAGARGNSYEQYF	TGCAGTGCAGGGGCGCGGGGGAACAGCTACGAGCAGTACTTC
TRBV4-1	TRBJ2-3	.	.	CASSRDFTSTDTQYF	TGCGCCAGCAGCCGCGACTTCACTAGCACAGATACGCAGTATTTT
TRBV6-2/TRBV6-3	TRBJ1-2	.	.	CASTADPGYGYTF	TGTGCCAGCACCGCCGACCCGGGGTATGGCTACACCTTC
TRBV3-1	TRBJ2-4	TRBD2	.	CASSQGNSGGNIQYF	TGTGCCAGCAGCCAAGGCAACTCGGGGGGAAACATTCAGTACTTC
TRBV27	TRBJ2-3	.	once	CASRISGTIADTQYF	TGTGCCAGCCGGATTTCAGGGACCATCGCAGATACGCAGTATTTT
TRBV7-2	TRBJ1-2	.	.	CASSFRGYGYGYTF	TGTGCCAGCAGCTTTAGGGGCTATGGGTATGGCTACACCTTC
TRBV6-2/TRBV6-3	TRBJ1-5	.	.	CASSPVSGLNQPQHF	TGTGCCAGCAGTCCGGTTTCGGGCCTTAATCAGCCCCAGCATTTT